This T cell receptor (beta chain) was observed in a study of OX40 agonist ivuxolimab in advanced cancers. CDR3 length equals 15 residues. Germline lookup yields CDR1 SGDLS and CDR2 YYNGEE. Trimming removed 0 bases from V and 8 bases from J, with 14 bases in between. Assay used: immunoSEQ multiplex PCR; TCRdb lists only in-frame clones, some missing. The top ten clones hold about 5% of a sample with about 62,000 clones, 88% of them seen once. This receptor was identified in an adult with an advanced solid tumor such as melanoma, head and neck, liver or kidney cancer. The sample consisted of CD4+ or CD8+ T cells sorted from blood, taken in a trial of the OX40 agonist ivuxolimab. The genes are TRBV9 and TRBJ1-4; TRBD1 might be the D (5 bases). This CDR3 reads CASSVEMSGNEKLFF. The CDR3 DNA reads as TGTGCCAGCAGCGTAGAAATGTCAGGGAACGAAAAACTGTTTTTT.